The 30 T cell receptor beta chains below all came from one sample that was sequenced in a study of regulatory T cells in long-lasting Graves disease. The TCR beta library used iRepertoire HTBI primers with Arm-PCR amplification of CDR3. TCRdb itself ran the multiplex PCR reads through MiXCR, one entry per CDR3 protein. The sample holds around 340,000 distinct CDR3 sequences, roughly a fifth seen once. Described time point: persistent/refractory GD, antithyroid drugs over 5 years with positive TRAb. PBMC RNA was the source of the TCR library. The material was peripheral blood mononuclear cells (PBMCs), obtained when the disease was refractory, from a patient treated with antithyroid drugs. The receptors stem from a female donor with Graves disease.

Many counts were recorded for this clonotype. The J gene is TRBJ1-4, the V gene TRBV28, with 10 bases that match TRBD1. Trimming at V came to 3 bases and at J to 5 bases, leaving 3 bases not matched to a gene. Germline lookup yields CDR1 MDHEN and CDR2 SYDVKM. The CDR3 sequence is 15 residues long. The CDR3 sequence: CASSFGTGVNEKLFF. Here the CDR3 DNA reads TGTGCCAGCAGTTTCGGGACAGGGGTGAATGAAAAACTGTTTTTT.

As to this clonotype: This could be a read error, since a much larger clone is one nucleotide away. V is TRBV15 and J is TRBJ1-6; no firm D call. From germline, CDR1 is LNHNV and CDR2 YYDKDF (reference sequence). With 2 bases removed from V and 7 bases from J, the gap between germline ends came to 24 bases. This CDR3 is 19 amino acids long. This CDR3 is CATSRTRLGRITNNSPLHF. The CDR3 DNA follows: TGTGCCACCAGCAGAACCCGCCTGGGCAGGATTACTAACAATTCACCCCTCCACTTT.

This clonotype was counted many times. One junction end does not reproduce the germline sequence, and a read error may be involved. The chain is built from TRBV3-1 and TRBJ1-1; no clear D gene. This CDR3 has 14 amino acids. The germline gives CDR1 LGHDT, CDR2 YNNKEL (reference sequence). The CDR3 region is CASRHMFLNTEAFF. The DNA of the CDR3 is TGTGCCAGCCGCCACATGTTCTTGAACACTGAAGCTTTCTTT.

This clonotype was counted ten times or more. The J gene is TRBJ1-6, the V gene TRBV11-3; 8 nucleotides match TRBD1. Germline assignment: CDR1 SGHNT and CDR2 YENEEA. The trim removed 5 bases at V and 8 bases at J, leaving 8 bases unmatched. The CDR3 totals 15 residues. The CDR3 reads CASSPLGQGDSPLHF. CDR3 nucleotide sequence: TGTGCCAGCAGCCCGCTCGGACAGGGTGATTCACCCCTCCACTTT.

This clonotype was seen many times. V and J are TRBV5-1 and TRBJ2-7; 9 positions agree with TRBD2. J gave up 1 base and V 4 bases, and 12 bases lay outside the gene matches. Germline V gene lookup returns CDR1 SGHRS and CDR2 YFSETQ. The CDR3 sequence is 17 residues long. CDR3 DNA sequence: TGCGCCAGCAGCCCCATAGCGGGAGAATCGGCGTCCTACGAGCAGTACTTC. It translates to CASSPIAGESASYEQYF.

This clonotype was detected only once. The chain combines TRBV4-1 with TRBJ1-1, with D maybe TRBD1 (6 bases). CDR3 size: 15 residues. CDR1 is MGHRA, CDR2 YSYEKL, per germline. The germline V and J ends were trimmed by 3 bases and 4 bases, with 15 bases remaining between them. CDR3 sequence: CASSHPSGARTEAFF. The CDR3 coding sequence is TGCGCCAGCAGCCACCCCTCAGGGGCGCGCACTGAAGCTTTCTTT.

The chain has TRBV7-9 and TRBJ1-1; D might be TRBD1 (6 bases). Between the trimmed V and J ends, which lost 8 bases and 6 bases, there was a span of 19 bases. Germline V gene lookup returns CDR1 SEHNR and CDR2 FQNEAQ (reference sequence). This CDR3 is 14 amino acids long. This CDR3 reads CASELGGGEAEAFF. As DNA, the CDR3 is TGTGCCAGCGAATTGGGAGGGGGAGAGGCTGAAGCTTTCTTT. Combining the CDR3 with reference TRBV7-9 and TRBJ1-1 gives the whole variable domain DTGVSQNPRHKITKRGQNVTFRCDPISEHNRLYWYRQTLGQGPEFLTYFQNEAQLEKSRLLSDRFSAERPKGSFSTLEIQRTEQGDSAMYLCASELGGGEAEAFFGQGTRLTVV.

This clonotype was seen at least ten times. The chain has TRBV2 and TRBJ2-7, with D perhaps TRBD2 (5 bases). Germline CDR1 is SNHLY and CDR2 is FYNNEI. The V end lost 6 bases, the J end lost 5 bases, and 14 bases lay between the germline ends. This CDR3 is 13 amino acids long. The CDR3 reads CASRERGFNEQYF. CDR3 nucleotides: TGTGCCAGCAGGGAGCGAGGGTTCAACGAGCAGTACTTC.

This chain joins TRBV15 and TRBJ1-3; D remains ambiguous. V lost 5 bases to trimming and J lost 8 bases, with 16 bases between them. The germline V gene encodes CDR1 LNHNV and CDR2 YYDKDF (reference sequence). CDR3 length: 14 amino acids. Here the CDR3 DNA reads TGTGCCACCAGCCGAGGAGCTCTGGTTGACACCATATATTTT. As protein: CATSRGALVDTIYF.

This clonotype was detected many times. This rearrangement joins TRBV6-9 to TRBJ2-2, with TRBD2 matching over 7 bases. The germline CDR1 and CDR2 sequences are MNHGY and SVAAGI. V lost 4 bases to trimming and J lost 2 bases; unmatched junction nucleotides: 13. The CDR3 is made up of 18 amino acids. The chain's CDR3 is CASSSHYTGTTNTGELFF. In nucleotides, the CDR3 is TGTGCCAGCAGTTCGCATTATACCGGGACTACAAACACCGGGGAGCTGTTTTTT.

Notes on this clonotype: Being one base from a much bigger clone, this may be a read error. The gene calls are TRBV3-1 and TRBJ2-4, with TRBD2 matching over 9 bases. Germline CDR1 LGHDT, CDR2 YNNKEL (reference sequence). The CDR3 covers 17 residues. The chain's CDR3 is CASSPRSAGGAKSIQYF. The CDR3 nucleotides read TGTGCCAGCAGTCCAAGATCGGCGGGGGGGGCCAAAAGCATTCAGTACTTC.

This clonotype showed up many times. CDR3 sequence reads: CASSLRQGTAEAFF. CDR3 coding DNA: TGTGCCAGCAGTTTAAGACAGGGCACGGCTGAAGCTTTCTTT. V gene TRBV12-3 or TRBV12-4 combines with J gene TRBJ1-1, with 7 bases that match TRBD1. The CDR3 is 14 amino acids. The V segment lost 2 bases and the J segment 6 bases; nucleotides outside the gene matches: 6.

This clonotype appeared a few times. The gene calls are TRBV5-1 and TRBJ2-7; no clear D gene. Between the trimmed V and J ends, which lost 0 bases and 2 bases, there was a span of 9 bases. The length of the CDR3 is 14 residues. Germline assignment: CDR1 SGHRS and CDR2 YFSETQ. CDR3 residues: CASSLELTAYEQYF. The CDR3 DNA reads TGCGCCAGCAGCTTGGAGCTGACCGCCTACGAGCAGTACTTC.

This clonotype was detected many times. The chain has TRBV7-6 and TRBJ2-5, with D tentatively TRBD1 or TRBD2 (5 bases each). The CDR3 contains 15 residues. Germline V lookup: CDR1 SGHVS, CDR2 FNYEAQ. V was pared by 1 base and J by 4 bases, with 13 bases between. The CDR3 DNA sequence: TGTGCCAGCAGCTTAGGACAGCCCGGGGTAGAGACCCAGTACTTC. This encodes CASSLGQPGVETQYF.

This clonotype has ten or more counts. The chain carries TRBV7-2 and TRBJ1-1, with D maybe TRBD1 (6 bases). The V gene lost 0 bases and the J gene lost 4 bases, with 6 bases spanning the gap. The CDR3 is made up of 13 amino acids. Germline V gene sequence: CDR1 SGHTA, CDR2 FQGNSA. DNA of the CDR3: TGTGCCAGCAGCTTAGCGGGGGCCACTGAAGCTTTCTTT. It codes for CASSLAGATEAFF.

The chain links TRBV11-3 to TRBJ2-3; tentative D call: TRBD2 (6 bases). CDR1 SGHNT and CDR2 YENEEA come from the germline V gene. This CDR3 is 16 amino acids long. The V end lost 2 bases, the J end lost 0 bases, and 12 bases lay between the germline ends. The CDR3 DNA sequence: TGTGCCAGCAGCTTAAGCGGGCGATCTAGCACAGATACGCAGTATTTT. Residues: CASSLSGRSSTDTQYF. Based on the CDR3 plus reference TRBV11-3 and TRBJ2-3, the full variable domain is EAGVVQSPRYKIIEKKQPVAFWCNPISGHNTLYWYLQNLGQGPELLIRYENEEAVDDSQLPKDRFSAERLKGVDSTLKIQPAELGDSAVYLCASSLSGRSSTDTQYFGPGTRLTVL.

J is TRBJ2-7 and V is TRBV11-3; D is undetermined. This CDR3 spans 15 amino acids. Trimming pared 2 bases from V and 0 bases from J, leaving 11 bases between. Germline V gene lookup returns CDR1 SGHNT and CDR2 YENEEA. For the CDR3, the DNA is TGTGCCAGCAGCTTACCTGGGTCCTCCTCCTACGAGCAGTACTTC. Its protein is CASSLPGSSSYEQYF. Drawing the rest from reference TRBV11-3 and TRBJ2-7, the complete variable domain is EAGVVQSPRYKIIEKKQPVAFWCNPISGHNTLYWYLQNLGQGPELLIRYENEEAVDDSQLPKDRFSAERLKGVDSTLKIQPAELGDSAVYLCASSLPGSSSYEQYFGPGTRLTVT.

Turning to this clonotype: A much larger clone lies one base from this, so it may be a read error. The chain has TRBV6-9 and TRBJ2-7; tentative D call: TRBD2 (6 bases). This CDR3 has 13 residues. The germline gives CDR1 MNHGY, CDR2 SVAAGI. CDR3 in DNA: TGTGTCAGCAGTCTCTTGAGGGAGGTAGAGCAGTACTTC. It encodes CVSSLLREVEQYF.

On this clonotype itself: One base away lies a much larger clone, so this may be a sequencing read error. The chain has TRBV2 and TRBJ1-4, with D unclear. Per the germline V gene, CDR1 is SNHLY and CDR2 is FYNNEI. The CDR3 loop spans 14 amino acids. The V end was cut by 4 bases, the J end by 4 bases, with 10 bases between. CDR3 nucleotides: TGTGCCAGCAGTGCTCAGCGAGTTAATGAAAAACTGTTTTTT. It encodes CASSAQRVNEKLFF.

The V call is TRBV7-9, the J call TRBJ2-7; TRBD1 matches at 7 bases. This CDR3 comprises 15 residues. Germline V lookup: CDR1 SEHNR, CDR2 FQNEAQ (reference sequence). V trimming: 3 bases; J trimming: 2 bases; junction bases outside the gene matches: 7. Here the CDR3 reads CASSFLQGEAYEQYF. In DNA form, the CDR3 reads TGTGCCAGCAGCTTTCTCCAGGGGGAAGCCTACGAGCAGTACTTC.

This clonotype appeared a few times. The CDR3 DNA follows: TGTGCCAGTAGTCCATGGACGGCCCGGGGGGCACTTGGCTACACCTTC. As protein: CASSPWTARGALGYTF. This chain uses TRBV19 with TRBJ1-2, with a possible D match to TRBD1 (6 bases). Germline CDR1 and CDR2: LNHDA and SQIVND (reference sequence). The V gene lost 5 bases and the J gene lost 7 bases, with 23 bases spanning the gap. The CDR3 extends over 16 amino acids.

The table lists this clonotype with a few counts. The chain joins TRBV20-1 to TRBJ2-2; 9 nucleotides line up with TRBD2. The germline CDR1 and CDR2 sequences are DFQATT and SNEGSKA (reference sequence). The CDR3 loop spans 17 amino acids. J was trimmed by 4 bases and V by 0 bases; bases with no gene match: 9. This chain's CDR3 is CSARETSGAQVTGELFF. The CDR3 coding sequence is TGCAGTGCTAGAGAGACTAGCGGAGCCCAGGTCACCGGGGAGCTGTTTTTT.

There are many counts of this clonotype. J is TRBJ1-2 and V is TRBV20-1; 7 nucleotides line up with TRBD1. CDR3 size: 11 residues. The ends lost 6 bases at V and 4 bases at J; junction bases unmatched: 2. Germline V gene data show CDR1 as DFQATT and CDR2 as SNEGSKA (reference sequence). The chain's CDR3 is CSASGGYGYTF. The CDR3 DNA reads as TGCAGTGCCTCAGGGGGCTATGGCTACACCTTC.

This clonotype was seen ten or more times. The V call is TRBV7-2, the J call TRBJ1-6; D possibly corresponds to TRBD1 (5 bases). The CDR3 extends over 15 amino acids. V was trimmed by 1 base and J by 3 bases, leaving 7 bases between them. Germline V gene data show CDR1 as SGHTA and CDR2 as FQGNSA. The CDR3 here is CASSLEGRYNSPLHF. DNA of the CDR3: TGTGCCAGCAGCTTAGAGGGACGCTATAATTCACCCCTCCACTTT.

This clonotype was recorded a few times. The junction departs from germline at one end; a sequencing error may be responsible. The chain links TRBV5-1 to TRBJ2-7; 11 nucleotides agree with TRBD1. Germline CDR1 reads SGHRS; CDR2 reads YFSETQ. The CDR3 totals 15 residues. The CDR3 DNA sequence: TGCGCCAGCAACTTGGGACAGGGGGGATCGGACGAGCAGTACTTC. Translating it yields CASNLGQGGSDEQYF.

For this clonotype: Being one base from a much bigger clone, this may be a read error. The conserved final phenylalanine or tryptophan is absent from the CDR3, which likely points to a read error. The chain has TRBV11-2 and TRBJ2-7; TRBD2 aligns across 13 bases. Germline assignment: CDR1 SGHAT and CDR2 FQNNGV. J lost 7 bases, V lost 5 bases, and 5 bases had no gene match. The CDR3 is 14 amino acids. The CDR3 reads CASSTGLAGVEQYS. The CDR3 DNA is TGTGCCAGCAGCACTGGACTAGCGGGAGTTGAGCAGTACTCC.

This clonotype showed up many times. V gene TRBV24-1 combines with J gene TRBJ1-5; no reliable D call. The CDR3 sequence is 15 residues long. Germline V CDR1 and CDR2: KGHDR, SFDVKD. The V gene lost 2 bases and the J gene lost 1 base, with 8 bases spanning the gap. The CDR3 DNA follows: TGTGCCACCAGTGATTCGGGTCGGAGCAATCAGCCCCAGCATTTT. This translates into CATSDSGRSNQPQHF.

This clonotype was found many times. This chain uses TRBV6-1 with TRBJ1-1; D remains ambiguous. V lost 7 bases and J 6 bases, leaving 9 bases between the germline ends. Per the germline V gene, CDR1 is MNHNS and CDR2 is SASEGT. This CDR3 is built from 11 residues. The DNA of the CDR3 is TGTGCCAGCACCCAAGGCGCTGAAGCTTTCTTT. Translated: CASTQGAEAFF.

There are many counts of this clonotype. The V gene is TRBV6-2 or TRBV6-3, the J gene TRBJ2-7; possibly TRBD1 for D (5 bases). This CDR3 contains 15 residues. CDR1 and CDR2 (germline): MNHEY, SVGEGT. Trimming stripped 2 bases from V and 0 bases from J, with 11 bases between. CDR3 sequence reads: CASSYGHRSSYEQYF. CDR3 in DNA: TGTGCCAGCAGTTACGGACACCGAAGCTCCTACGAGCAGTACTTC.

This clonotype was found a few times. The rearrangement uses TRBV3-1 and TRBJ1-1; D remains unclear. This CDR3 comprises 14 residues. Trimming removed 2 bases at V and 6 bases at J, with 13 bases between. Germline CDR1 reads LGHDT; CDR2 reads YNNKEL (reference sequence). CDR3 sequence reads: CASSQLGPGAEAFF. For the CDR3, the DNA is TGTGCCAGCAGCCAACTAGGTCCCGGGGCTGAAGCTTTCTTT. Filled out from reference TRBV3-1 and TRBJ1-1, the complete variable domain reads DTAVSQTPKYLVTQMGNDKSIKCEQNLGHDTMYWYKQDSKKFLKIMFSYNNKELIINETVPNRFSPKSPDKAHLNLHINSLELGDSAVYFCASSQLGPGAEAFFGQGTRLTVV.